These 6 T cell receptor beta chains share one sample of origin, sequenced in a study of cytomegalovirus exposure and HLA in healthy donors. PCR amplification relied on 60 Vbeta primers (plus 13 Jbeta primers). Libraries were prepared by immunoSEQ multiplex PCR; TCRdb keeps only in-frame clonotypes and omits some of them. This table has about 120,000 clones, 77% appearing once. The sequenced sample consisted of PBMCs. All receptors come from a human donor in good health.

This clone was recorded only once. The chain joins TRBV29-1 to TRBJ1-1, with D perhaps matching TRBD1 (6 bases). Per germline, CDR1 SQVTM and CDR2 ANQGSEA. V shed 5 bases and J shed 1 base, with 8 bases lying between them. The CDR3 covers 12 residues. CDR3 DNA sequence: TGCAGCGTTTCGACAGGGAACACTGAAGCTTTCTTT. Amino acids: CSVSTGNTEAFF.

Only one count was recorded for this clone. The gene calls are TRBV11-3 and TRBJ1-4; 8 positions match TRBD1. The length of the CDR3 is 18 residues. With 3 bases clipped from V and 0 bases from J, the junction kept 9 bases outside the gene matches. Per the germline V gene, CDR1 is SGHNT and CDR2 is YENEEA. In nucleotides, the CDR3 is TGTGCCAGCAGCTTTAGTACCGGGACAGGTGCAACTAATGAAAAACTGTTTTTT. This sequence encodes CASSFSTGTGATNEKLFF. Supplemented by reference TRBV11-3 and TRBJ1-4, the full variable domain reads EAGVVQSPRYKIIEKKQPVAFWCNPISGHNTLYWYLQNLGQGPELLIRYENEEAVDDSQLPKDRFSAERLKGVDSTLKIQPAELGDSAVYLCASSFSTGTGATNEKLFFGSGTQLSVL.

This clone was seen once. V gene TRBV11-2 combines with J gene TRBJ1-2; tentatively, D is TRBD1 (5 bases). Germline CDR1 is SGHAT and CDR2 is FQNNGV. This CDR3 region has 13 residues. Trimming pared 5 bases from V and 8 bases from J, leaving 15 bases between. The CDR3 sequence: CASSPTGDRGYTF. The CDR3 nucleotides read TGTGCCAGCAGCCCCACGGGGGATCGCGGCTACACCTTC.

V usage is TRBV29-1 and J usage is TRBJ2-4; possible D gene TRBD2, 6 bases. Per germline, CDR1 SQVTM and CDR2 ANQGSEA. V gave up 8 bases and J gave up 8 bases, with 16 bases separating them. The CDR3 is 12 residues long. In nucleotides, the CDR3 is TGCAGCACGGGGAGAACGGGGGACATTCAGTACTTC. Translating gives CSTGRTGDIQYF.

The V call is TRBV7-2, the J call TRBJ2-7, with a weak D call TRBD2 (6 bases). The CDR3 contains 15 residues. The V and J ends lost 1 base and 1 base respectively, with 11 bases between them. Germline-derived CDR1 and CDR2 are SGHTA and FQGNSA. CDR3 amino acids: CASSLGGVQSYEQYF. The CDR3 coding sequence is TGTGCCAGCAGCTTAGGGGGGGTACAGTCCTACGAGCAGTACTTC.

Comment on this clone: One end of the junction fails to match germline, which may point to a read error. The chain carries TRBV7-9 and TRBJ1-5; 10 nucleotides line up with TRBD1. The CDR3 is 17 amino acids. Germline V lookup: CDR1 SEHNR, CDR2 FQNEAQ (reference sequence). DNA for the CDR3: TGTTCCAGCAGCTTATTCGGACAGGGGGGGCCACCTCAGCCCCAGCATTTT. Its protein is CSSSLFGQGGPPQPQHF.